This T cell receptor (beta chain) was found in a study of blood T cell repertoires in COVID-19. The wider study: PBMCs, B-cell-depleted T cells, or T cells provided the cDNA or gDNA that made up the material.

The table came from immunoSEQ multiplex PCR; TCRdb's copy has only in-frame clones and leaves some out. This table holds approximately 160,000 clones, around 84% found once. This clone was found a few times. The CDR3 loop spans 14 amino acids. The sample taken for sequencing was peripheral blood. The chain has TRBV21-1 and TRBJ2-2; the DNA was not compared with TRBD2, the D call given in the table. TRBV21-1 is a pseudogene segment. The TCR was taken from a woman between 55 and 75 years old with COVID-19, enrolled during active disease. The CDR3 bases are TGTGCCAGCAGCAACCCCGCGAACACCGGGGAGCTGTTTTTT. Translation gives CASSNPANTGELFF.